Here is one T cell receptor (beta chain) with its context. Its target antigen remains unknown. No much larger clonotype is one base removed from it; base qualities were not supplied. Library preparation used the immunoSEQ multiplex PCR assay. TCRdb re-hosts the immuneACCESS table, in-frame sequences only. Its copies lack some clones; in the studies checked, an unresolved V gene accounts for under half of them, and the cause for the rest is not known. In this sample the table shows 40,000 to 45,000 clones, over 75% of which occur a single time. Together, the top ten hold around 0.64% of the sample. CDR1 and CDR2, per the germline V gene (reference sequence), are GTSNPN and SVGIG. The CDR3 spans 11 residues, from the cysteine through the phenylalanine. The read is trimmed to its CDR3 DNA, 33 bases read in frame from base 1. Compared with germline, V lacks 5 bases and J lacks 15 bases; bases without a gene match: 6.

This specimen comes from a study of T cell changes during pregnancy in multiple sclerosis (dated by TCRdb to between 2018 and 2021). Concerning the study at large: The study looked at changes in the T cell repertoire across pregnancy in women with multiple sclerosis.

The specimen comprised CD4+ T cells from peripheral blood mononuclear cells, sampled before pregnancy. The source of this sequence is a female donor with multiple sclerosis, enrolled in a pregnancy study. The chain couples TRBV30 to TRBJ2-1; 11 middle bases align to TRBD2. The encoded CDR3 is CAWLYSGRGFF. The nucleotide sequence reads TGTGCCTGGCTTTATAGCGGGAGGGGGTTCTTC.